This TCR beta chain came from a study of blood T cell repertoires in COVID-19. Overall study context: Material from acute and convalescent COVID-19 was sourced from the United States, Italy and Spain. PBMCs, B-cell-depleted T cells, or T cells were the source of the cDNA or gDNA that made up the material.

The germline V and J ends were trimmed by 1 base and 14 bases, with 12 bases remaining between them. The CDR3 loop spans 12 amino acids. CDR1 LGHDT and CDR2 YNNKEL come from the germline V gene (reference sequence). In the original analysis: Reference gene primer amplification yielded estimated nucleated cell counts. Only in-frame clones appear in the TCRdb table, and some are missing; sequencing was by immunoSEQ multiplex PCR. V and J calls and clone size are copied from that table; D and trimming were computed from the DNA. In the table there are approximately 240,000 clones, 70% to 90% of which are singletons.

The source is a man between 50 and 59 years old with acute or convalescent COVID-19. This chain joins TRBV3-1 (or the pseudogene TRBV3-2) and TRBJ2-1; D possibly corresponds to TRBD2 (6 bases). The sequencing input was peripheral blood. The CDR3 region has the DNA TGTGCCAGCAGCCAAGCGCAGGGAGGCAAGTTCTTC. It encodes CASSQAQGGKFF.